This T cell receptor (beta chain) was obtained from a study of cytomegalovirus exposure and HLA in healthy donors. Study-level background: Earlier work reported 95 million to 130 million unique TCR beta sequences from about 180 million T cells. The study, taken as a whole, reports: Most subjects' HLA-A and HLA-B alleles were reportedly predicted from TCR beta sequences. The study carried out a later analysis of TCR beta sequences. It associated around 17,000 of them with specific HLA alleles at a false discovery rate of 0.05.

A note on this clone: Its antigen is unidentified.

This PCR relied on a set of 60 Vbeta primers and 13 Jbeta primers. Original handling: Around 76 million unique TCR beta chains, 9 million to 14 million shared, were counted in a later analysis. Data came from immunoSEQ multiplex PCR; TCRdb stores just in-frame clones and leaves some out. V, J and clone size are taken as reported in that table, and D and trimming were inferred from the DNA itself. Here the sample table reports under 50,000 clones. The V gene's germline CDR1 is SGHDT and CDR2 YYEEEE. The V end was cut by 0 bases, the J end by 3 bases, with 10 bases between. This CDR3 spans 14 amino acids.

The material sequenced was PBMCs. This TCR was sampled from a male donor in good health and CMV-seronegative. This chain connects TRBV5-6 to TRBJ2-7, with D hard to call. CDR3 in DNA: TGTGCCAGCAGCTTGGGGTCCCCGGGCTACGAGCAGTACTTC. Its protein product is CASSLGSPGYEQYF. The variable domain in full, completed from reference TRBV5-6 and TRBJ2-7, reads DAGVTQSPTHLIKTRGQQVTLRCSPKSGHDTVSWYQQALGQGPQFIFQYYEEEERQRGNFPDRFSGHQFPNYSSELNVNALLLGDSALYLCASSLGSPGYEQYFGPGTRLTVT.